This T cell receptor beta chain was obtained from a study of blood T cells in healthy people across ages (dated by TCRdb to between 2015 and 2017). A note on the overall study: In model experiments, template switching captured roughly one uniquely barcoded TCR beta cDNA molecule for every two T cells. Using deep sequencing normalized with unique cDNA molecular identifiers, the study measured how TCR beta repertoire diversity changes with age. The donors were split into four age groups: young (average around 15 years), middle-aged (39), aged (roughly 60) and long-lived (approximately 80). To avoid experimental bias, donors of different ages were spread randomly across the sequencing lanes. The study analyzed two additional independent replicas of 1 million unique cDNA reads from the same blood draw for two donors, one aged 18 to 30 and one aged 80 or older.

Compared with germline, V lacks 4 bases and J lacks 1 base; bases without a gene match: 5. The CDR3 sequence holds 16 residues, the cysteine and phenylalanine included. Only CDR3 DNA remains: 48 bases, in frame from the first base. CDR1 and CDR2 were assigned from the germline V gene (reference sequence) as SEHNR and FQNEAQ. This clonotype was seen many times. Its antigen remains undetermined. Per-nucleotide qualities are absent, and no much larger clonotype sits a single base away. Here is what the overall study found, with its caveats: The percentage of naive T cells measured by flow cytometry correlated strongly with observed TCR beta diversity. Conclusive comparison of naive and antigen-experienced compartments was prevented by the profiling of bulk unsorted PBMCs. Estimates of total diversity based on one million sequenced T cells were regarded as lower bounds and as underestimates. Because donor CMV infection status was unknown, age-related changes in expanded clonotypes were potentially confounded. Observed TCR beta diversity per million T cells fell roughly linearly with age, and a significant reduction was already apparent by age roughly 41. Compared with the aged group, more naive CD4+ T cells, fewer expanded clones and increased TCR diversity were shown by the long-lived group, suggesting age selection.

Library creation used 5' RACE. Sequenced using an Illumina HiSeq 2500. A second PCR of roughly 6 to 11 cycles was run with a J-beta primer mix and a sample-barcoded 5' primer. Each TCR beta cDNA molecule received a unique molecular identifier from a template-switch 5' adaptor carrying 12 random nucleotides. Each sample yielded at least 2.5 million CDR3-containing paired-end reads. First-strand cDNA was synthesized from all RNA with the Mint cDNA synthesis kit, primed by a TRBC-specific oligonucleotide. Following uracil-DNA glycosylase treatment, all cDNA underwent a first 18-cycle PCR with the universal primers M1SS and BC2_uni_R. In the paper's pipeline: Normalization of each sample was performed by random selection of 1 million high-quality reads, each carrying a distinct molecular identifier. Instead of being binned into consensus sequences, reads that shared molecular identifiers were thrown out. MiTCR, with a Q25 quality threshold and the strictest error-elimination algorithm, was used for CDR3 identification, clonotype clustering and error correction. A nonparametric unseen species model using Euler transformation provided a lower-bound estimate of total TCR beta diversity. The raw public data were reprocessed by TCRdb itself: fastp quality trimming at Q25, MiXCR clonotype calling, in-frame beta chains only. Here each entry gathers all rows of one CDR3 protein and keeps the most common genes and DNA. TCRdb assigned the V and J calls; the authors' analysis was not used. The sample records 1.5 million to 2 million distinct CDR3 sequences, roughly 52% of which are singletons. Of the sample, around 2.1% falls within the top ten clones.

The roughly 37 donors, aged about 6 to 95 years, were systemically healthy Caucasian individuals from Russia. About 10 milliliters of peripheral blood were drawn from each donor into EDTA-treated Vacutainer tubes. Ficoll-Paque density-gradient centrifugation was used to isolate PBMCs, with at least 7 million per sample. Total RNA was extracted from PBMCs with Trizol reagent, with at least 6 micrograms obtained per sample. For every donor, flow cytometry on a PBMC aliquot measured the percentage of naive CD45RAhigh/CD27high T cells. The clonotype originates from a woman between 35 and 50 years old in good health. Sequencing was performed on blood. In this chain, TRBV7-9 is recombined with TRBJ2-5; 11 middle bases align to TRBD2. This receptor carries the CDR3 CASSSTSGGAQETQYF. At the DNA level, the sequence is TGTGCCAGCAGCTCCACTAGCGGGGGAGCCCAAGAGACCCAGTACTTC. The entire variable domain, with the stretches around the CDR3 drawn from the reference TRBV7-9 and TRBJ2-5 proteins, is DTGVSQNPRHKITKRGQNVTFRCDPISEHNRLYWYRQTLGQGPEFLTYFQNEAQLEKSRLLSDRFSAERPKGSFSTLEIQRTEQGDSAMYLCASSSTSGGAQETQYFGPGTRLLVL.